This is a list of T cell receptor beta chains from one sample in a study of CD8 T cells in ankylosing spondylitis. MiXCR, applied by TCRdb to the 5' RACE reads, yields one record per CDR3 protein. Among approximately 220,000 distinct CDR3 sequences listed, around a quarter were seen once. Material for sequencing was blood, either unsorted or a sorted T cell fraction (not recorded which). The source is a male donor with ankylosing spondylitis or in good health (not recorded which). The CDR3 runs from the conserved cysteine through the conserved F or W. D genes are given only for firm matches. Part of the rows lack a size; the others show once, few, many or a class for expanded clones.

clone_size	v_call	d_call	j_call	cdr3_nt	cdr3_aa
once	TRBV5-1	.	TRBJ2-3	TGCGCCAGCAGCTTGTTCCAGATCACAGATACGCAGTATTTT	CASSLFQITDTQYF
many	TRBV5-6	TRBD1	TRBJ1-4	TGTGCCAGCAGCTCATTGAGAGGGACAGGGTCTGAAAAACTGTTTTTT	CASSSLRGTGSEKLFF
.	TRBV7-2	TRBD1	TRBJ2-5	TGTGCCAGCAGCTTAGTAGTCAGGGGGCAGACCCAGTACTTC	CASSLVVRGQTQYF
few	TRBV20-1	.	TRBJ2-2	TGCAGTGCTAGAGAGGGATCCCTCACCGGGGAGCTGTTTTTT	CSAREGSLTGELFF
many	TRBV20-1	.	TRBJ2-7	TGCAGTGCTAGATCCCACCTAGCGGCAGGGGGTGAGCAGTACTTC	CSARSHLAAGGEQYF
many	TRBV5-1	.	TRBJ1-1	TGCGCCAGCAGTTATGGAGTGGAAGCTTTCTTT	CASSYGVEAFF
many	TRBV5-1	.	TRBJ2-3	TGCGCCAGCAGCCCACATGGGCGTACTAGCACAGATACGCAGTATTTT	CASSPHGRTSTDTQYF
.	TRBV4-3	TRBD1	TRBJ2-5	TGCGCCAGCAGCCAAGGTGACAGGGTTGCTCAAGAGACCCAGTACTTC	CASSQGDRVAQETQYF
.	TRBV10-3	.	TRBJ2-5	TGTGGGGCCGGGGAAGAGACCCAGTACTTC	CGAGEETQYF
few	TRBV6-1	.	TRBJ1-1	TGTGCCAGTTCGAGACCGCTGAACACTGAAGCTTTCTTT	CASSRPLNTEAFF
.	TRBV12-3/TRBV12-4	.	TRBJ2-5	TGTGCCAGCAGCAAGGACCGCGGGGGCTCTCTGACCCAGTACTTC	CASSKDRGGSLTQYF
few	TRBV14	.	TRBJ1-1	TGTGCCAGCAGCCAAGTGATAAACACTGAAGCTTTCTTT	CASSQVINTEAFF
.	TRBV5-1	TRBD2	TRBJ2-7	TGCGCCAGCAGCTTACTAGCGGGAGGGCCAGCCGAGCAGTACTTC	CASSLLAGGPAEQYF